This entry is about one TCR beta chain. Its cognate antigen has yet to be identified. Within one base of it there is no much larger clone, and no base qualities were kept. The data originate from a study of vaccination effects on CD4 cells after COVID-19 (dated by TCRdb to 2021 to 2024). Regarding the study in general: Across the study, the median time from the second dose to post-vaccine sampling was 72 days (range 14 to 241). SARS-CoV-2 spike-specific CD4+ TCR repertoires from before and after mRNA vaccination were compared in COVID-19 convalescent patients and in infection-naive vaccine recipients. The full study included over 8 COVID-19 convalescent patients and several SARS-CoV-2-naive healthy vaccine recipients. Cultures from other donors in the study were sequenced with the Oncomine TCR Beta short-read assay on an Illumina iSeq 100.

The library relied on the immunoSEQ multiplex PCR assay. DNA from the cultured and isolated CD4+ T cells underwent TCR beta CDR3 sequencing. The authors' pipeline ran thus. Non-productive TCR sequences were removed, reads were trimmed to the CDR3 region, and CDR3s of at least 7 amino acids were retained. Antigen-specific clonotypes were identified using the MANAFEST web app by comparison of expansion in peptide wells against reference cultures. For clones to be considered positive, expansion at FDR<0.05 versus reference and all other wells, an odds ratio above 5, and a frequency above 0.1% in two replicate wells were required. Cross-reactive clonotypes were defined as significantly expanded in SARS-CoV-2 spike wells and in at least one common cold coronavirus spike condition. Levenshtein distance calculated with the stringdist R package was used to assess CDR3 similarity, and unrooted trees were constructed with ape in R 3.6.1. Entries here come from immuneACCESS through TCRdb and include only in-frame sequences with V and J called. Some clones fail to appear in such tables; in the studies checked, an unresolved V gene covers under half of the shortfall, and the cause of the remainder is unknown. The V and J calls and clone size were taken over from that table, and D and trimming were inferred from the DNA. For this sample the table gives 67,000 or so clones, of which approximately 80% were detected only once. The ten largest clones capture 0.95% to 1.5% of the sample.

Overall results and qualifications from the work: In healthy vaccine recipients, vaccine-induced clones were almost all SARS-CoV-2 mono-reactive, with only 1 of 255 being cross-reactive with common cold coronaviruses. At late post-vaccination timepoints, both infection-induced and vaccine-induced clones showed marked clonal contraction, consistent with waning T cell responses. Only a small number of convalescent patients were included, and no early post-infection timepoints were available, which limited the study.

V gives up 0 bases and J gives up 6 bases, and the segment between their germline ends measures 9 bases. Measured from the cysteine to the phenylalanine, the CDR3 is 15 residues long. Of the read, only the CDR3 DNA is kept; its 45 bases are in frame from base 1. CDR1 is given as SGHTA and CDR2 as FQGNSA, both from the germline V gene. In the ViraFEST assay, PBMC were stimulated with viral peptide pools, and antigen-specific CD4+ T cell clonotypes were then identified by expansion using TCR sequencing. After 10 to 11 days of culture, CD4+ T cells were isolated with the EasySep CD4+ T cell isolation kit. Each participant received two doses of an mRNA SARS-CoV-2 vaccine, either BNT162b2 or mRNA-1273. None of the healthy vaccine recipients had a prior SARS-CoV-2 infection, which was confirmed by nucleocapsid antibody tests that came back negative both before and after vaccination. Approximately 2 million PBMC per well were cultured in IMDM with roughly 5% human AB serum, around 9.1 IU/ml IL-2 and gentamicin, plus 10 ug/ml peptides. On days 3 and 7, half of the culture medium was replaced with fresh IL-2-containing medium. Each peptide stimulation condition was cultured in triplicate wells unless otherwise noted. PBMC were separated from whole blood using Ficoll-Paque Plus gradient centrifugation and were then either cryopreserved at -140C or used fresh. The overlapping peptide pools covered the spike proteins of SARS-CoV-2 and of the common cold coronaviruses HCoV-NL63, HCoV-OC43 and HCoV-229E. Genomic DNA was extracted from cultured CD4+ T cells with the QIAamp micro DNA kit.

Sequencing was performed on CD4+ T cells from PBMCs cultured with HCoV-229E spike peptides, taken after COVID-19 vaccination. The label giving this sample's cell subset or site can be read as: HCoV-229E spike overlapping peptide pool stimulation. Recombination joined TRBV7-2 with TRBJ1-6; perhaps TRBD1 is the D gene, with 5 bases matching. The clonotype was recovered from a human donor who received a COVID-19 vaccine. The DNA sequence is as follows: TGTGCCAGCAGCTTAGCACAGGTCCCTAATTCACCCCTCCACTTT. Translated, it reads CASSLAQVPNSPLHF.